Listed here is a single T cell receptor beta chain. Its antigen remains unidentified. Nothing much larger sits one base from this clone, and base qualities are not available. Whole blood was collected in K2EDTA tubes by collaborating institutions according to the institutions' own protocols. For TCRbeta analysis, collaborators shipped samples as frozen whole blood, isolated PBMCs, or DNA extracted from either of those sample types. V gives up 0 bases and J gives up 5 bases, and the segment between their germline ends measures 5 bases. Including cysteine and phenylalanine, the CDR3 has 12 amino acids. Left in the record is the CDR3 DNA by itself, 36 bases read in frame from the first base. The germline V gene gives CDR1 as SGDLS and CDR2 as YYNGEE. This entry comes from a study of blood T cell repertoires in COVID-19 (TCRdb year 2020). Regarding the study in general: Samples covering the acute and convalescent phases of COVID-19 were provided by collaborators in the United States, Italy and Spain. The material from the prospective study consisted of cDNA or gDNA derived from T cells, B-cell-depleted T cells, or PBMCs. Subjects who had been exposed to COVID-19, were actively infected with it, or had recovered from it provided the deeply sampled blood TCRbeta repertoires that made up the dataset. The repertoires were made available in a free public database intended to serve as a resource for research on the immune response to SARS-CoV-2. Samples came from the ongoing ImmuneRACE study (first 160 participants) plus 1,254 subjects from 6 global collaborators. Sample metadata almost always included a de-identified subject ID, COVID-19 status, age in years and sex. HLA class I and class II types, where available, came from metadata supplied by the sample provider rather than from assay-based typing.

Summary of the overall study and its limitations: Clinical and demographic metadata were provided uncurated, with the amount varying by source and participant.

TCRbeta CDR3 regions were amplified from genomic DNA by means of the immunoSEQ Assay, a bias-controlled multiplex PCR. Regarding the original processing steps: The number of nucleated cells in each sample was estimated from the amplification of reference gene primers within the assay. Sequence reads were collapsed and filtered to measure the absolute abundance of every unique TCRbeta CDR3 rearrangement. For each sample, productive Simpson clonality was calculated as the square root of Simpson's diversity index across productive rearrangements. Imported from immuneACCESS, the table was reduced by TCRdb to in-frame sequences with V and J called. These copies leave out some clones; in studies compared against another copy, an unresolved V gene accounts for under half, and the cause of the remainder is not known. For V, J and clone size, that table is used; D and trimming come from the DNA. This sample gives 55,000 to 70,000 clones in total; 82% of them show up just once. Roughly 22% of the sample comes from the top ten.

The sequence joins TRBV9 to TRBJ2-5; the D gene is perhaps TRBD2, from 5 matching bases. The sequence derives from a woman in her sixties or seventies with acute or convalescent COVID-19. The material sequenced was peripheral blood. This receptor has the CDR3 CASSVAGETQYF. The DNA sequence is TGTGCCAGCAGCGTAGCGGGGGAGACCCAGTACTTC.